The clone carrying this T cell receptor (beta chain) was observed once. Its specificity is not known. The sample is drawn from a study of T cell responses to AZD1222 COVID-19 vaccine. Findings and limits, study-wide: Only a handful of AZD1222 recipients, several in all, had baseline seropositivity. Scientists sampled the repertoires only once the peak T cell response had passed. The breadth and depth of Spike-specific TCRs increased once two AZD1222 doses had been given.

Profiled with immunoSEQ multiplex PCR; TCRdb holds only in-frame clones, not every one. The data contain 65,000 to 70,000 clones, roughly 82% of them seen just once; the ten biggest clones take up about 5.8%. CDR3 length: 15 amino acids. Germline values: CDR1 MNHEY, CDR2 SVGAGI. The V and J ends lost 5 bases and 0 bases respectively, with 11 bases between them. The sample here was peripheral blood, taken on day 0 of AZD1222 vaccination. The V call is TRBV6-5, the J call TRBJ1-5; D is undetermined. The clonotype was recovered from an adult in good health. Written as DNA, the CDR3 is TGTGCCAGCAGTCGGTCAGGAAGTAGCAATCAGCCCCAGCATTTT. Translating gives CASSRSGSSNQPQHF.